This T cell receptor beta chain came from a study of CD8 T cells in Susac syndrome. Germline CDR1 and CDR2: DFQATT and SNEGSKA (reference sequence). The CDR3 runs 18 residues. V was pared by 1 base and J by 2 bases, with 8 bases of the junction left unmatched. The authors reverse transcribed roughly 0.5 to 1 ug RNA with random hexamers. TCRdb processed the immunoSEQ multiplex PCR reads anew with MiXCR; each CDR3 protein has one entry. The sample consists of about 180,000 distinct CDR3 sequences, around 94% of them appearing once. Notes on this clonotype: Antigen unknown.

Study-level points and caveats: As acknowledged by the study, its TCR sequencing and HLA analysis included a relatively small number of individuals.

TCR beta sequencing was performed on blood CD8+ and CD4+ T cells. Fulfillment of recently defined diagnostic criteria for definite or probable disease was shown by the patients with Susac syndrome. The clonotype originates from a human donor with Susac syndrome. Material: CD4+ T cells from PBMCs. The V gene is TRBV20-1, the J gene TRBJ2-3; 14 bases line up with TRBD2. The CDR3 spells CSARVTPGLAGDTDTQYF. DNA of the CDR3: TGCAGTGCTAGAGTCACGCCGGGACTAGCGGGGGACACAGATACGCAGTATTTT.